Shown below are 3 T cell receptor beta chains from a single sample sequenced in a study of OX40 agonist ivuxolimab in advanced cancers. Clones were read by immunoSEQ multiplex PCR, and TCRdb kept only the in-frame ones, dropping some. The data show about 68,000 clones, with around nine tenths seen just once and roughly 2% held by the top ten. Sample: CD4+ or CD8+ T cells sorted from blood, taken in a trial of the OX40 agonist ivuxolimab. These receptors originate from an adult with an advanced solid tumor such as melanoma, head and neck, liver or kidney cancer.

The gene calls are TRBV7-9 and TRBJ2-2; 11 bases are shared with TRBD2. V lost 2 bases, J lost 1 base, and 6 bases stayed unmatched. The CDR3 is made up of 18 amino acids. The germline gives CDR1 SEHNR, CDR2 FQNEAQ (reference sequence). DNA for the CDR3: TGTGCCAGCAGCTTACTAGCGGGAGGTCTTAAGAACACCGGGGAGCTGTTTTTT. It is translated as CASSLLAGGLKNTGELFF.

The chain couples TRBV19 to TRBJ2-1; 11 positions match TRBD2. This CDR3 region has 13 residues. Looked up from germline, CDR1 is LNHDA and CDR2 is SQIVND (reference sequence). Trimming cost V 4 bases and J 11 bases; bases outside gene matches: 4. CDR3 in DNA: TGTGCCAGTAGTACCGGGACTAGCGGCAAGCAGTTCTTC. This codes for CASSTGTSGKQFF.

This chain links TRBV18 with TRBJ2-7, with a tentative D call TRBD2 (6 bases). This CDR3 is built from 14 residues. V was pared by 6 bases and J by 5 bases, with 17 bases between. Looked up from germline, CDR1 is KGHSH and CDR2 is LQKENI. CDR3 residues: CASSPYPGGNEQYF. DNA of the CDR3: TGTGCCAGCTCGCCTTACCCCGGGGGTAACGAGCAGTACTTC.